This record looks at one TCR beta chain sequence and its context. The antigen remains undetermined. The sample comes from a study of T cells in Graves' hyperthyroidism and ophthalmopathy. Notes on the study in general: Ophthalmopathy was identified by the model a median approximately 6.4 months ahead of onset.

Template material for amplifying TCR beta CDR3 regions consisted of RNA transcripts. The TCR CDR3 first-round RT-PCR relied on the HTBI primer set. Using its own MiXCR run on the multiplex PCR reads, TCRdb lists one record per CDR3 protein. This sample has 750,000 to 900,000 distinct CDR3 sequences; 38% occur once, and the top ten carry 8% to 9%. Trimming pared 6 bases from V and 6 bases from J, leaving 26 bases between. The CDR3 contains 17 residues. CDR1 is SGHTA, CDR2 FQGNSA, per germline. Diagnoses used clinical symptoms, serum thyroxine and TRAb, thyroid ultrasound and orbital computed tomography.

The sequencing input was blood. V and J are TRBV7-2 and TRBJ2-5; a possible D gene is TRBD2 (6 bases). This sequence originates from a man aged 18 to 30 with Graves' hyperthyroidism. This CDR3 is CASRSHIATGGGKTQYF. The CDR3 coding sequence is TGTGCCAGCAGGTCCCACATCGCCACCGGGGGTGGAAAGACCCAGTACTTC.